Presented here are 18 T cell receptor beta chains from one specimen sequenced in a study of pediatric ulcerative colitis. Rectal tissue came from one to two pinch biopsies taken at colonoscopy. This table comes from immunoSEQ multiplex PCR, and its TCRdb copy is limited to in-frame clones, with some not included. The sample holds 45,000 to 55,000 clones, 78% seen once. Sequencing used gut tissue. These receptors were obtained from a girl between 5 and 17 years old with moderate ulcerative colitis.

This clone has a handful of counts. V usage is TRBV6-4 and J usage is TRBJ2-3; 7 positions match TRBD2. Per the germline V gene, CDR1 is MRHNA and CDR2 is SNTAGT. V dropped 2 bases and J dropped 0; count of bases not matched to a gene: 2. This CDR3 is built from 15 residues. CDR3 loop: CASSDGGSSTDTQYF. CDR3 in DNA: TGTGCCAGCAGTGACGGCGGGAGTAGCACAGATACGCAGTATTTT.

This rearrangement joins TRBV7-9 to TRBJ1-1, with D unresolved. V lost 1 base, J lost 5 bases, and 11 bases lay in between. This CDR3 contains 14 residues. The germline gives CDR1 SEHNR, CDR2 FQNEAQ (reference sequence). The CDR3 loop is CASSLVGSGTEAFF. The CDR3, as DNA: TGTGCCAGCAGCTTAGTAGGTTCGGGTACTGAAGCTTTCTTT.

This chain links TRBV4-1 with TRBJ2-5, with 10 bases matching TRBD2. The CDR3 totals 16 residues. Germline V gene lookup returns CDR1 MGHRA and CDR2 YSYEKL. J gave up 6 bases and V 0 bases, and 7 bases lay outside the gene matches. The DNA of the CDR3 is TGCGCCAGCAGCCAAGAGTCAGCGGGGGGGCTAAAGACCCAGTACTTC. It specifies CASSQESAGGLKTQYF.

The chain links TRBV2 to TRBJ2-2, with 8 bases that match TRBD1. CDR1 and CDR2 (germline): SNHLY, FYNNEI. The trim removed 8 bases at V and 2 bases at J, leaving 4 bases unmatched. The CDR3 runs to 14 residues. This CDR3 is CASEGQVNTGELFF. The CDR3 region has the DNA TGTGCCAGCGAGGGACAGGTTAACACCGGGGAGCTGTTTTTT.

V gene TRBV11-2 combines with J gene TRBJ2-3; D gene unclear. V was clipped by 5 bases and J by 5 bases, with 14 bases between them. Germline values: CDR1 SGHAT, CDR2 FQNNGV. CDR3 length equals 14 residues. The CDR3 DNA follows: TGTGCCAGCAGCCCGCGACGGATATTAGATACGCAGTATTTT. Amino acids: CASSPRRILDTQYF.

This clone was recorded only once. V gene TRBV4-1 combines with J gene TRBJ2-7; 8 nucleotides agree with TRBD1. The germline V gene encodes CDR1 MGHRA and CDR2 YSYEKL. CDR3 length: 15 amino acids. The trim removed 1 base at V and 1 base at J, leaving 3 bases unmatched. CDR3 region: CASSQGTGLSYEQYF. The CDR3 DNA is TGCGCCAGCAGCCAAGGGACAGGGTTATCCTACGAGCAGTACTTC.

As for this clone: The junction departs from germline at one end; a sequencing error may be responsible. This chain joins TRBV5-6 and TRBJ2-7; the D is unclear. The CDR3 contains 12 residues. Germline CDR1 reads SGHDT; CDR2 reads YYEEEE. The CDR3 DNA sequence: TGTGCCAGCACCTTGGGGTCTTACGAGCAGTACTTC. Its protein is CASTLGSYEQYF.

The chain combines TRBV7-8 with TRBJ2-7; 7 nucleotides align to TRBD2. The germline CDR1 and CDR2 sequences are SGHVS and FQNEAQ. J lost 4 bases, V lost 5 bases, and 17 bases had no gene match. The CDR3 loop spans 17 amino acids. CDR3 nucleotides: TGTGCCAGCAGCGAGTCGGTGTGGGAGGGTAAACTGTACGAGCAGTACTTC. This codes for CASSESVWEGKLYEQYF.

The gene calls are TRBV7-9 and TRBJ2-7, with 7 nucleotides matching TRBD1. V trimming: 1 base; J trimming: 3 bases; junction bases outside the gene matches: 6. This CDR3 spans 15 amino acids. From germline, CDR1 is SEHNR and CDR2 FQNEAQ (reference sequence). CDR3 loop: CASSLGDSRVYEQYF. CDR3 DNA: TGTGCCAGCAGCTTAGGGGACAGTAGAGTCTACGAGCAGTACTTC. The variable domain in full, with the rest retrieved from reference TRBV7-9 and TRBJ2-7, is DTGVSQNPRHKITKRGQNVTFRCDPISEHNRLYWYRQTLGQGPEFLTYFQNEAQLEKSRLLSDRFSAERPKGSFSTLEIQRTEQGDSAMYLCASSLGDSRVYEQYFGPGTRLTVT.

This clone was detected only a few times. The chain links TRBV7-6 to TRBJ1-6; D uncertain. The CDR3 runs to 15 residues. Germline CDR1 SGHVS, CDR2 FNYEAQ. V shed 3 bases and J shed 7 bases, with 13 bases lying between them. The CDR3 DNA reads TGTGCCAGCAGCTTTTCGGGCAGCCGCAATTCACCCCTCCACTTT. Protein: CASSFSGSRNSPLHF.

This chain joins TRBV28 and TRBJ2-7; the D gene is possibly TRBD2 (5 bases). Germline-derived CDR1 and CDR2 are MDHEN and SYDVKM. Trimming cost V 8 bases and J 2 bases, with 13 bases left between them. The CDR3 covers 13 residues. This CDR3 reads CASSKAGTYEQYF. The DNA of the CDR3 is TGTGCCAGCTCCAAAGCCGGGACCTACGAGCAGTACTTC. Looking up the rest from reference TRBV28 and TRBJ2-7 gives the full variable domain: DVKVTQSSRYLVKRTGEKVFLECVQDMDHENMFWYRQDPGLGLRLIYFSYDVKMKEKGDIPEGYSVSREKKERFSLILESASTNQTSMYLCASSKAGTYEQYFGPGTRLTVT.

V and J are TRBV4-3 and TRBJ1-1; 8 nucleotides line up with TRBD1. Unmatched junction bases numbered 2, after V lost 1 base and J lost 1 base. CDR3 length: 15 amino acids. Germline CDR1 LGHNA, CDR2 YSLEER. CDR3 DNA sequence: TGCGCCAGCAGCCAAGGGACAGGGACGAACACTGAAGCTTTCTTT. This gives the protein CASSQGTGTNTEAFF.

V and J are TRBV6-6 and TRBJ2-2; D uncertain. The length of the CDR3 is 15 residues. CDR1 is MNHNY and CDR2 is SVGAGI in the germline V gene (reference sequence). The V end lost 6 bases, the J end lost 0 bases, and 11 bases lay between the germline ends. The CDR3 coding sequence is TGTGCCAGCAGGTCAGACTGGACGAACACCGGGGAGCTGTTTTTT. It yields the protein CASRSDWTNTGELFF.

The chain joins TRBV19 to TRBJ2-5, with 9 positions matching TRBD2. J was trimmed by 3 bases and V by 9 bases; bases with no gene match: 8. This CDR3 contains 14 residues. CDR1 and CDR2 (germline): LNHDA, SQIVND (reference sequence). The CDR3 DNA reads TGTGCCAGCAGCCTAGCGGGAACAGAAGAGACCCAGTACTTC. This encodes CASSLAGTEETQYF.

This rearrangement joins TRBV5-1 to TRBJ1-6, with TRBD1 matching 8 bases. Germline V CDR1 and CDR2: SGHRS, YFSETQ. With 4 bases clipped from V and 6 bases from J, the junction kept 6 bases outside the gene matches. CDR3 length equals 15 residues. CDR3 nucleotides: TGCGCCAGCAGCCTACAGGGGGTTGGTAATTCACCCCTCCACTTT. This encodes CASSLQGVGNSPLHF.

V and J are TRBV6-5 and TRBJ1-4, with TRBD1 as a possible D gene (5 bases). Germline CDR1 and CDR2: MNHEY and SVGAGI. The CDR3 has 15 residues. Deletions cut 6 bases from V and 8 bases from J, with 19 bases between. CDR3 protein: CASRPRGGGGEKLFF. DNA for the CDR3: TGTGCCAGCAGACCCCGTGGGGGGGGTGGAGAAAAACTGTTTTTT.

On this clone itself: Other nucleotide sequences from this sample produce the same CDR3. CDR3 DNA: TGTGCTAGTGGTTTTAGTGGTTACGAGCAGTACTTC. As protein: CASGFSGYEQYF. The chain recombines TRBV12-5 with TRBJ2-7; D ambiguous. The CDR3 runs to 12 residues. V was clipped by 3 bases and J by 4 bases, with 7 bases between them. Germline V gene sequence: CDR1 LGHNT, CDR2 FRNRAP.

This clone has only a few counts. This sequence joins TRBV5-6 and TRBJ1-2, with D possibly matching TRBD1 (6 bases). The CDR3 extends over 18 amino acids. Germline V gives CDR1 SGHDT, CDR2 YYEEEE. Between the trimmed V and J ends, which lost 4 bases and 6 bases, there was a span of 28 bases. The CDR3 loop reads CASSRRLFMDSSYNGYTF. The CDR3 DNA reads as TGTGCCAGCAGCCGACGGCTCTTTATGGACAGCAGCTATAATGGCTACACCTTC.